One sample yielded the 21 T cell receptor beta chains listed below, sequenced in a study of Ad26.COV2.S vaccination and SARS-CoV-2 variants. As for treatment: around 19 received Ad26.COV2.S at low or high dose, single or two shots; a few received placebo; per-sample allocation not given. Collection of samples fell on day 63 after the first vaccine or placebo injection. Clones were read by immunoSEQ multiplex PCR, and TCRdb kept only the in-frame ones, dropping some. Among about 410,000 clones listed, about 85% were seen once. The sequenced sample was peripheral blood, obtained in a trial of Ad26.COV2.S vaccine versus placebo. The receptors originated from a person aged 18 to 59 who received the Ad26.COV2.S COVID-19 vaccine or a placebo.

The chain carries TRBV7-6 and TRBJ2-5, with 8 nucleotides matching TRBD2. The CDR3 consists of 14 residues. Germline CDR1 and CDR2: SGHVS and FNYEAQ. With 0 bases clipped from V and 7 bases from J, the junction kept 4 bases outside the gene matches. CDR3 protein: CASSLASREGTQYF. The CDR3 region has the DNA TGTGCCAGCAGCTTAGCGTCCCGGGAGGGGACCCAGTACTTC.

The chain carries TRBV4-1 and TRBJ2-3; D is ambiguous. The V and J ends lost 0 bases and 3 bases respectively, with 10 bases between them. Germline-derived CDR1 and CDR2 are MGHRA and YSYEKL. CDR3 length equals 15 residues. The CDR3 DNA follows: TGCGCCAGCAGCCAAGATAATCGTTTGACAGATACGCAGTATTTT. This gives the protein CASSQDNRLTDTQYF.

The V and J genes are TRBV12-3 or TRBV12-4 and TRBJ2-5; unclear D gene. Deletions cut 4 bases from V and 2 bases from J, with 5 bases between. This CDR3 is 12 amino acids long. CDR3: CASSSEQETQYF. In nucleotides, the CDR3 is TGTGCCAGCAGTTCCGAACAAGAGACCCAGTACTTC.

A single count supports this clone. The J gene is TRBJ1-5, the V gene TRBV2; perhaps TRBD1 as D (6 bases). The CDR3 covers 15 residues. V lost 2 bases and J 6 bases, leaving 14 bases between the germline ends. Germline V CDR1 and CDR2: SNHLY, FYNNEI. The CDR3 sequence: CASSEQGSAAQPQHF. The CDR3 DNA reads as TGTGCCAGCAGTGAACAGGGGTCCGCCGCTCAGCCCCAGCATTTT. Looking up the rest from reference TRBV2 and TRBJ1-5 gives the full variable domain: EPEVTQTPSHQVTQMGQEVILRCVPISNHLYFYWYRQILGQKVEFLVSFYNNEISEKSEIFDDQFSVERPDGSNFTLKIRSTKLEDSAMYFCASSEQGSAAQPQHFGDGTRLSIL.

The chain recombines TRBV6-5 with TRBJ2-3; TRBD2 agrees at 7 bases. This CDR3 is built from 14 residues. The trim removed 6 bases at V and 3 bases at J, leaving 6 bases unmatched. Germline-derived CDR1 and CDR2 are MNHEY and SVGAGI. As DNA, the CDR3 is TGTGCCAGCAGCGCCTTGGGGGGGACAGATACGCAGTATTTT. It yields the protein CASSALGGTDTQYF.

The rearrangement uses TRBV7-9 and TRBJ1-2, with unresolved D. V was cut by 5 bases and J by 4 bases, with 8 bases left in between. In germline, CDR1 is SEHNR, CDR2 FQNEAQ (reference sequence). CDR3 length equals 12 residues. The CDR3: CASSLTSYGYTF. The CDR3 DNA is TGTGCCAGCAGCCTAACTTCCTATGGCTACACCTTC.

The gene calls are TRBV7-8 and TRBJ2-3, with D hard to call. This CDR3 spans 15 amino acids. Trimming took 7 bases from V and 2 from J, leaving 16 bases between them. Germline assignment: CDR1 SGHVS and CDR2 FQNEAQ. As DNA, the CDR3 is TGTGCCAGCAACCCCCCTGACATTTTCACAGATACGCAGTATTTT. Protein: CASNPPDIFTDTQYF.

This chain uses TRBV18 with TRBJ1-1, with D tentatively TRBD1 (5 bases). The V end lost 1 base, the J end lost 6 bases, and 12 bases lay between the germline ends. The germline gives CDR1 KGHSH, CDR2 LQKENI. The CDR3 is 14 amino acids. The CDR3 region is CASSPRTARAEAFF. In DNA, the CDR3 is TGTGCCAGCTCACCACGGACCGCCAGGGCTGAAGCTTTCTTT.

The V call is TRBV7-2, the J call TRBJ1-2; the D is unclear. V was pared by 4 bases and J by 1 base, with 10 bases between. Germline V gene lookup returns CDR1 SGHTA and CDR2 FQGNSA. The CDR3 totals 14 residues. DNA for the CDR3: TGTGCCAGCAGCTCCGGACTGTATAACTATGGCTACACCTTC. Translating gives CASSSGLYNYGYTF. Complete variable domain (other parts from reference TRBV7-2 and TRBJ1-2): GAGVSQSPSNKVTEKGKDVELRCDPISGHTALYWYRQSLGQGLEFLIYFQGNSAPDKSGLPSDRFSAERTGGSVSTLTIQRTQQEDSAVYLCASSSGLYNYGYTFGSGTRLTVV.

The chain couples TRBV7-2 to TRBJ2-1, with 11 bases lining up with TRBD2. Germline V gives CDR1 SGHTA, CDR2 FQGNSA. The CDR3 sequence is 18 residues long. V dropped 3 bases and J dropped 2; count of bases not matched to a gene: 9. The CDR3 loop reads CASSFGLAGGLAYNEQFF. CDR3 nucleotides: TGTGCCAGCAGCTTTGGGCTAGCGGGGGGTTTAGCCTACAATGAGCAGTTCTTC.

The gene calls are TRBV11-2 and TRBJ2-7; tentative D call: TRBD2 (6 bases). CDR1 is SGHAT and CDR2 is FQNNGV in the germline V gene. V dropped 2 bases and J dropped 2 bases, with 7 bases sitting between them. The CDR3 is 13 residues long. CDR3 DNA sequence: TGTGCCAGCAGCTTACCGGGGGCCTACGAGCAGTACTTC. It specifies CASSLPGAYEQYF.

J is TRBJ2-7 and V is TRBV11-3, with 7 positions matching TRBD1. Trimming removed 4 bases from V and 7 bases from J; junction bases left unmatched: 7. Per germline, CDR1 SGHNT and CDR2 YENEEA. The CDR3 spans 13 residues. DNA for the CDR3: TGTGCCAGCAGCTACGGAAGGGGGCAAGAGCAGTACTTC. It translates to CASSYGRGQEQYF. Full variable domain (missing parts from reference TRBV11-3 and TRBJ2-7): EAGVVQSPRYKIIEKKQPVAFWCNPISGHNTLYWYLQNLGQGPELLIRYENEEAVDDSQLPKDRFSAERLKGVDSTLKIQPAELGDSAVYLCASSYGRGQEQYFGPGTRLTVT.

The CDR3 loop reads CASSEIVAYEQFF. CDR3 DNA sequence: TGTGCCAGCAGTGAAATCGTGGCCTATGAGCAGTTCTTC. This chain links TRBV2 with TRBJ2-1; D gene ambiguous. The germline gives CDR1 SNHLY, CDR2 FYNNEI. Deletions cut 2 bases from V and 8 bases from J, with 10 bases between. CDR3 length: 13 amino acids.

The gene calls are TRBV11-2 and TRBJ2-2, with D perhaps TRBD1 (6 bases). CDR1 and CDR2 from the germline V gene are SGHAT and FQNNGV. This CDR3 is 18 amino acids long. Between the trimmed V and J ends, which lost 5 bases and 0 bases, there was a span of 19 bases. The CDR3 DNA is TGTGCCAGCAGCCCCGGAACTGTGGGGGCCCCGAACACCGGGGAGCTGTTTTTT. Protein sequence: CASSPGTVGAPNTGELFF.

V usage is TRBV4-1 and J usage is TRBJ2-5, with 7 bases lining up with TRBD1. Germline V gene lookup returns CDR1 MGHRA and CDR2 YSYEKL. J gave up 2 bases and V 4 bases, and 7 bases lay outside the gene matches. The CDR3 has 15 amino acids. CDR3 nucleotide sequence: TGCGCCAGCAGCCGAGCCTTGGGACAGCAAGAGACCCAGTACTTC. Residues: CASSRALGQQETQYF.

This CDR3 reads CASSVGDGSYSPLHF. CDR3 nucleotide sequence: TGTGCCAGCAGTGTCGGGGATGGTAGTTACTCACCCCTCCACTTT. The rearrangement links TRBV25-1 to TRBJ1-6; D gene unclear. In germline, CDR1 is MGHDK, CDR2 SYGVNS. There are 15 residues in the CDR3. The V end lost 4 bases, the J end lost 10 bases, and 17 bases lay between the germline ends.

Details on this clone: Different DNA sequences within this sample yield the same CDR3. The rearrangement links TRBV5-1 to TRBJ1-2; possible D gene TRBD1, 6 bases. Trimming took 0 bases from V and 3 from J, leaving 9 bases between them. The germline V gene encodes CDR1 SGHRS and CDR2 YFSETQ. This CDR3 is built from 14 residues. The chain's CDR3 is CASSLVPGDYGYTF. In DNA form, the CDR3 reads TGCGCCAGCAGCTTGGTTCCAGGGGACTATGGCTACACCTTC.

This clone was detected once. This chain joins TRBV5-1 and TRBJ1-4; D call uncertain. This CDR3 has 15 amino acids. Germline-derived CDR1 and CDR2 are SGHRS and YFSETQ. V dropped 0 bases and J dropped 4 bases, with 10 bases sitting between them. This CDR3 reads CASSLDGSYNEKLFF. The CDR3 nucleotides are TGCGCCAGCAGCTTGGACGGCAGCTATAATGAAAAACTGTTTTTT.

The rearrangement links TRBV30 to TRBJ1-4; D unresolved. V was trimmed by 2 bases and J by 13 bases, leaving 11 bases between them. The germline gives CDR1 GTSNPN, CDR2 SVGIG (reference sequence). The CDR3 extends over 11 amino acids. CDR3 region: CAWSFGRLLFF. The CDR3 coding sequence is TGTGCCTGGAGTTTCGGGCGCTTACTGTTTTTT.

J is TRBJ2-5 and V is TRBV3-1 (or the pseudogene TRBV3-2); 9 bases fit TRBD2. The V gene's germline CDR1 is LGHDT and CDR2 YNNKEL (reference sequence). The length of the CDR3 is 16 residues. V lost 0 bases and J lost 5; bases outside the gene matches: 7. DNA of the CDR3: TGTGCCAGCAGCCAAGATATTGCGGGGGGGCACGAGACCCAGTACTTC. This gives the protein CASSQDIAGGHETQYF.

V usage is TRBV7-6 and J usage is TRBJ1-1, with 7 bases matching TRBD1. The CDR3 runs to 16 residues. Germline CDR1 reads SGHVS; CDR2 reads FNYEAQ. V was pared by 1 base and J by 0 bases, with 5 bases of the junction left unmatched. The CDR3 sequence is CASSLGPTGLNTEAFF. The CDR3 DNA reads TGTGCCAGCAGCTTAGGACCGACAGGGCTGAACACTGAAGCTTTCTTT.